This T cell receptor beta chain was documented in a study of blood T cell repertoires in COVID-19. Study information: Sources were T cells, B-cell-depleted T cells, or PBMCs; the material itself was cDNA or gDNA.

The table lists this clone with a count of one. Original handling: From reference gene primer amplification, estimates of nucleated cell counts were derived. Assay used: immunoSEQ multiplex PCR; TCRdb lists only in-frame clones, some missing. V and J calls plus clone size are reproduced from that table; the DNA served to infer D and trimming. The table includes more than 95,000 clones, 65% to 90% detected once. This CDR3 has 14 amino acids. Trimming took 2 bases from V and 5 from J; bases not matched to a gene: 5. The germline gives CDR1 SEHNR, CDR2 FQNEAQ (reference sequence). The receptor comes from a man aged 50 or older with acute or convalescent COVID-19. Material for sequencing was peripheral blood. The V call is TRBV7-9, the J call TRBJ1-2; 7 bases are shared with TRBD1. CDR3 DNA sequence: TGTGCCAGCAGCTTAAGAGGGACAGAGTATGGCTACACCTTC. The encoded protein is CASSLRGTEYGYTF.